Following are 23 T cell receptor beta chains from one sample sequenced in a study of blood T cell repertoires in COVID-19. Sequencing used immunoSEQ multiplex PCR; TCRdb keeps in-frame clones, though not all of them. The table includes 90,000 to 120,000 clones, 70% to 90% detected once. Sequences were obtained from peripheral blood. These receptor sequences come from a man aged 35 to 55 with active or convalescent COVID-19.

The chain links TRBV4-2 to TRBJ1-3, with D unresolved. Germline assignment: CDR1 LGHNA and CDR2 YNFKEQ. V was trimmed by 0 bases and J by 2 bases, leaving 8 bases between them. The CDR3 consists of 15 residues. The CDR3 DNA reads TGTGCCAGCAGCCAAGATTCCGGGACTGGAAACACCATATATTTT. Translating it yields CASSQDSGTGNTIYF.

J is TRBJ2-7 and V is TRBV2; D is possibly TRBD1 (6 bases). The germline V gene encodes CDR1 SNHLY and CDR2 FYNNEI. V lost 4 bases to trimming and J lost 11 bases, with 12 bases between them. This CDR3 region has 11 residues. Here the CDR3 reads CASSGQAPEYF. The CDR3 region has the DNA TGTGCCAGCAGTGGACAGGCCCCAGAGTACTTC.

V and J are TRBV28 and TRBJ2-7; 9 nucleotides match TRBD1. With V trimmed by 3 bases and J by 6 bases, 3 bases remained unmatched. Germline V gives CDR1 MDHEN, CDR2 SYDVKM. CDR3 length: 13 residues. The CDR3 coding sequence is TGTGCCAGCAGTTTCCGACAGGGGGGCGAGCAGTACTTC. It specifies CASSFRQGGEQYF.

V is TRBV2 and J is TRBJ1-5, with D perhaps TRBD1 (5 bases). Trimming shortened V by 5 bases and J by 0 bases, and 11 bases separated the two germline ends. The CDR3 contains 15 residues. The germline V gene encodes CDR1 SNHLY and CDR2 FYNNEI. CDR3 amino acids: CASSLLGASNQPQHF. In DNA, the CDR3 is TGTGCCAGCAGTCTCTTAGGGGCTAGCAATCAGCCCCAGCATTTT.

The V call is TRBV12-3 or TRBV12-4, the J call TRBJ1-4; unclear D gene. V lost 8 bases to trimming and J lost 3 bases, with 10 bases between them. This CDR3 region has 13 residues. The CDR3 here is CASALPPNEKLFF. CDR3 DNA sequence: TGTGCCAGCGCACTTCCTCCTAATGAAAAACTGTTTTTT.

As DNA, the CDR3 is TGTGCCAGTAGTATAATACAGAACACTGAAGCTTTCTTT. As protein: CASSIIQNTEAFF. The V gene is TRBV19, the J gene TRBJ1-1, with D hard to call. The V gene's germline CDR1 is LNHDA and CDR2 SQIVND (reference sequence). This CDR3 is 13 amino acids long. V was cut by 2 bases and J by 1 base, with 5 bases left in between. Drawing the rest from reference TRBV19 and TRBJ1-1, the complete variable domain is DGGITQSPKYLFRKEGQNVTLSCEQNLNHDAMYWYRQDPGQGLRLIYYSQIVNDFQKGDIAEGYSVSREKKESFPLTVTSAQKNPTAFYLCASSIIQNTEAFFGQGTRLTVV.

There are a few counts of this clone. The CDR3 here is CASSRFGLAGADTGELFF. Here the CDR3 DNA reads TGTGCCAGCAGCCGCTTCGGACTAGCGGGAGCGGACACCGGGGAGCTGTTTTTT. The chain uses TRBV6-4 and TRBJ2-2; 13 nucleotides line up with TRBD2. Unmatched junction bases numbered 10, after V lost 6 bases and J lost 3 bases. Germline CDR1 and CDR2: MRHNA and SNTAGT. The CDR3 runs 18 residues.

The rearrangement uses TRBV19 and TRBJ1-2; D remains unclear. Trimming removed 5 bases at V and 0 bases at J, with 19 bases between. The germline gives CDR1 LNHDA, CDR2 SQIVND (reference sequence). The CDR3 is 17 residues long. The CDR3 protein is CASSLQLLAAANYGYTF. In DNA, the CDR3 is TGTGCCAGTAGTCTTCAGCTTCTGGCAGCGGCTAACTATGGCTACACCTTC.

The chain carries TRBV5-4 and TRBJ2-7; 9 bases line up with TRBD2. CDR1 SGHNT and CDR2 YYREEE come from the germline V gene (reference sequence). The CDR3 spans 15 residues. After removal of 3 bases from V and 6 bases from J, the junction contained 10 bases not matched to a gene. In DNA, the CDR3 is TGTGCCAGCAGCTCAGGGCGGGAGGGTTTGGGCGAGCAGTACTTC. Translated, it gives CASSSGREGLGEQYF.

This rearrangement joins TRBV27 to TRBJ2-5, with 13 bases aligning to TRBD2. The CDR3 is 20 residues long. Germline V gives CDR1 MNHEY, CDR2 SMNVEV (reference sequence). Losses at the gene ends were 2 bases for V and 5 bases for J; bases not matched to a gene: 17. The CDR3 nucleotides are TGTGCCAGCAGTTTAACCCCGCCGGGACTAGCGGGAAGGGAAGGGGAGACCCAGTACTTC. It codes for CASSLTPPGLAGREGETQYF.

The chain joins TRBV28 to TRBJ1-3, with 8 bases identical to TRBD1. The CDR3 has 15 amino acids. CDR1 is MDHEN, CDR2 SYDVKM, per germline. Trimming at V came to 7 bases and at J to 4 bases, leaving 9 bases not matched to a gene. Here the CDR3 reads CASKGRTGRGNTIYF. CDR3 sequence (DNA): TGTGCCAGCAAAGGGAGGACAGGGAGGGGAAACACCATATATTTT. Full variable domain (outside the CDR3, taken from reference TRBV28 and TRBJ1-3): DVKVTQSSRYLVKRTGEKVFLECVQDMDHENMFWYRQDPGLGLRLIYFSYDVKMKEKGDIPEGYSVSREKKERFSLILESASTNQTSMYLCASKGRTGRGNTIYFGEGSWLTVV.

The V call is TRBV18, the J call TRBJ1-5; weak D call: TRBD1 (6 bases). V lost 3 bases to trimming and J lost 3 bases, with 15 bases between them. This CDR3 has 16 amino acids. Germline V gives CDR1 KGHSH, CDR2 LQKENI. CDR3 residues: CASSPQDRRDNQPQHF. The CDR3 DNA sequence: TGTGCCAGCTCACCTCAAGACAGGAGAGACAATCAGCCCCAGCATTTT.

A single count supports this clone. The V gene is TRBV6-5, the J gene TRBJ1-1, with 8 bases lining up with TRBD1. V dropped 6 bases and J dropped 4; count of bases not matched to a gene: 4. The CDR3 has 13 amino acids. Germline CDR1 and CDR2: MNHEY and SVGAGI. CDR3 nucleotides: TGTGCCAGCAGCCTAACAGGGGGCACTGAAGCTTTCTTT. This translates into CASSLTGGTEAFF.

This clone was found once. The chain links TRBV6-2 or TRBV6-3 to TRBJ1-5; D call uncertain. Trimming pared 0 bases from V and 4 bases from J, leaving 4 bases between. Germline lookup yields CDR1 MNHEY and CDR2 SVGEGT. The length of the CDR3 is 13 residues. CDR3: CASSYSRNQPQHF. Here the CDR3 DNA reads TGTGCCAGCAGTTACTCGAGGAATCAGCCCCAGCATTTT.

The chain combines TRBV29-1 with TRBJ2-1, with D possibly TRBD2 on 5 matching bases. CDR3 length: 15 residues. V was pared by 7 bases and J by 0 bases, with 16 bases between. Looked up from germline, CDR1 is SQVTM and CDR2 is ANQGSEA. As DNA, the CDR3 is TGCAGCGCCGACTACCCGATAAGCTCCTACAATGAGCAGTTCTTC. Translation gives CSADYPISSYNEQFF.

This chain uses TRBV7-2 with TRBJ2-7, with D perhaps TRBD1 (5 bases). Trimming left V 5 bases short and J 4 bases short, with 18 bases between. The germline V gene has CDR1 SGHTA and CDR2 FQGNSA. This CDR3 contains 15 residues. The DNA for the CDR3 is TGTGCCAGCAGCCGCTGGCTAGGGGTAGAATACGAGCAGTACTTC. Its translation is CASSRWLGVEYEQYF.

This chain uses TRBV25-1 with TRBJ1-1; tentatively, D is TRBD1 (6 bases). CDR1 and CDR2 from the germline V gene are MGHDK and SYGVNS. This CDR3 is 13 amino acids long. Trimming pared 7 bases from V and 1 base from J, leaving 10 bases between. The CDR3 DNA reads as TGTGCCAGCAAAGGGGGTGCGAACACTGAAGCTTTCTTT. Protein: CASKGGANTEAFF.

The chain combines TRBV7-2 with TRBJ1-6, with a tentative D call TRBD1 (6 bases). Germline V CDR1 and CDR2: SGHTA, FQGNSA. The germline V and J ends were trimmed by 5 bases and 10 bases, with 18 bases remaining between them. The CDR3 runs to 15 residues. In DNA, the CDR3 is TGTGCCAGCAGCCCGCGGGGGGACAAGATATCACCCCTCCACTTT. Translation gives CASSPRGDKISPLHF.

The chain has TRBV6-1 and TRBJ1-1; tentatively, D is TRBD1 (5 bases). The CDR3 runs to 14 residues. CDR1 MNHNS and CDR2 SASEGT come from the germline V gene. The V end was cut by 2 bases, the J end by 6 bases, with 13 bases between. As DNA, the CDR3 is TGTGCCAGCAGTGAAACAGGAACTACCTCTGAAGCTTTCTTT. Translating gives CASSETGTTSEAFF.

CDR3 sequence: CASTWGGMTEAFF. The CDR3 coding sequence is TGTGCCAGCACCTGGGGGGGGATGACTGAAGCTTTCTTT. The chain has TRBV12-3 or TRBV12-4 and TRBJ1-1; possibly TRBD1 for D (5 bases). This CDR3 has 13 amino acids. V was trimmed by 7 bases and J by 5 bases, leaving 14 bases between them.

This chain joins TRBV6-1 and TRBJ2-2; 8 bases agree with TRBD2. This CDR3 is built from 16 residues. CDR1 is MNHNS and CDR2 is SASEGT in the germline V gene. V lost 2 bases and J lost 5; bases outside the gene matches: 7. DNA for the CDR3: TGTGCCAGCAGTGAAACGACGGGAGGGTATACCGGGGAGCTGTTTTTT. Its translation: CASSETTGGYTGELFF.

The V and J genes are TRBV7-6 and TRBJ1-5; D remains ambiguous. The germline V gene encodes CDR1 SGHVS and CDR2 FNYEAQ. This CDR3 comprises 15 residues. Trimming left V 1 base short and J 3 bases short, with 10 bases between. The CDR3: CASSLGGGFNQPQHF. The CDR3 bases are TGTGCCAGCAGCTTAGGAGGCGGGTTCAATCAGCCCCAGCATTTT.

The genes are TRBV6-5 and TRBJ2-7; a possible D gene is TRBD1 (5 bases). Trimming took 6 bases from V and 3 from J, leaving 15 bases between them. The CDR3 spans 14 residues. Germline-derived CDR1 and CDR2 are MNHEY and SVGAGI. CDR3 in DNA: TGTGCCAGCAGGGACCCAGGGTGGGACTACGAGCAGTACTTC. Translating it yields CASRDPGWDYEQYF.